The 20 T cell receptor beta chains listed next were all sequenced from one sample in a study of T cells in Graves' hyperthyroidism and ophthalmopathy. Amplified regions were TCR beta CDR3 sequences from RNA transcripts. The TCR CDR3 was amplified in a first-round RT-PCR using the HTBI primer set. From the multiplex PCR reads, TCRdb called clonotypes with MiXCR, one entry per CDR3 protein. The table has about 260,000 distinct CDR3 sequences, about a sixth seen once. Material: blood. The receptors stem from a woman between 18 and 30 years old with Graves' ophthalmopathy.

Concerning this clonotype: A much larger clone lies a single base off, so this may be a read error. CDR3: CASRPGRGQGIYGYTF. The CDR3 DNA is TGTGCCAGCCGCCCAGGTCGGGGACAGGGAATCTATGGCTACACCTTC. This chain joins TRBV6-2 or TRBV6-3 and TRBJ1-2, with 9 bases aligning to TRBD1. The V gene's germline CDR1 is MNHEY and CDR2 SVGEGT. Trimming took 8 bases from V and 4 from J; bases not matched to a gene: 14. There are 16 residues in the CDR3.

The table lists this clonotype with many counts. This rearrangement joins TRBV6-1 to TRBJ2-5; D not certain. Looked up from germline, CDR1 is MNHNS and CDR2 is SASEGT. V was clipped by 6 bases and J by 4 bases, with 6 bases between them. The CDR3 is 11 residues long. The CDR3 nucleotides are TGTGCCAGCAGATTGAGAGAGACCCAGTACTTC. Its protein product is CASRLRETQYF.

Many counts were recorded for this clonotype. CDR3 nucleotide sequence: TGTGCCAGCAGTTTATCCCCCCGGACAGGGGGCGAGCAGTACTTC. Translated, it gives CASSLSPRTGGEQYF. The gene calls are TRBV27 and TRBJ2-7, with TRBD1 identical over 10 bases. V lost 0 bases to trimming and J lost 6 bases; unmatched junction nucleotides: 5. Germline CDR1 is MNHEY and CDR2 is SMNVEV (reference sequence). The CDR3 runs 15 residues.

The chain recombines TRBV6-1 with TRBJ1-6, with 7 nucleotides matching TRBD1. The CDR3 is 15 amino acids. The trim removed 3 bases at V and 10 bases at J, leaving 9 bases unmatched. Germline CDR1 is MNHNS and CDR2 is SASEGT. The CDR3 DNA is TGTGCCAGCAGTGATTATAAGGGGGCAGGATCACCCCTCCACTTT. Translating it yields CASSDYKGAGSPLHF.

This clonotype was seen at least ten times. The genes are TRBV7-9 and TRBJ2-5; D is undetermined. CDR1 is SEHNR and CDR2 is FQNEAQ in the germline V gene (reference sequence). The CDR3 loop spans 16 amino acids. V lost 5 bases and J lost 1, with 17 bases in between. The CDR3 DNA reads as TGTGCCAGCAGCACTTGGCTGGGAACGATCCAAGAGACCCAGTACTTC. Residues: CASSTWLGTIQETQYF.

The chain is built from TRBV7-2 and TRBJ2-1, with 10 bases matching TRBD1. Germline assignment: CDR1 SGHTA and CDR2 FQGNSA. The CDR3 covers 19 residues. V shed 4 bases and J 3 bases; nucleotides not matched to a gene: 15. Here the CDR3 reads CASSSPPGQGNLVYNEQFF. As DNA, the CDR3 is TGTGCCAGCAGCTCACCACCGGGACAGGGGAATCTAGTCTACAATGAGCAGTTCTTC.

Many counts were recorded for this clonotype. The chain carries TRBV30 and TRBJ1-1; the match to TRBD1 covers 8 bases. V was pared by 5 bases and J by 4 bases, with 6 bases of the junction left unmatched. Germline CDR1 GTSNPN, CDR2 SVGIG (reference sequence). This CDR3 comprises 13 residues. DNA for the CDR3: TGTGCCTGGGACAGGGGCTACGGCACTGAAGCTTTCTTT. Its translation: CAWDRGYGTEAFF.

This clonotype has only a few counts. A read error may explain this, as a much larger clone is one base away. This chain links TRBV15 with TRBJ2-1; D not certain. CDR1 and CDR2 from the germline V gene are LNHNV and YYDKDF (reference sequence). The CDR3 length is 14 residues. The germline V and J ends were trimmed by 0 bases and 12 bases, with 15 bases remaining between them. CDR3 bases: TGTGCCACCAGCAGAGATTCAGAGACTTATGGGCAGTTCTTC. Translating gives CATSRDSETYGQFF.

The chain links TRBV19 to TRBJ1-5; D may be TRBD1 (5 bases). The V gene's germline CDR1 is LNHDA and CDR2 SQIVND (reference sequence). The CDR3 is 15 residues long. Deletions cut 5 bases from V and 0 bases from J, with 11 bases between. The CDR3 spells CASSRGSPSNQPQHF. Written as DNA, the CDR3 is TGTGCCAGTAGTCGGGGGTCCCCTAGCAATCAGCCCCAGCATTTT.

This clonotype was counted many times. CDR3 DNA sequence: TGTGCCAGCAGCCAGGTGTGGGGGCCATCTCATGAGCAGTTCTTC. This encodes CASSQVWGPSHEQFF. The chain recombines TRBV3-1 with TRBJ2-1, with D perhaps matching TRBD1 (6 bases). V dropped 3 bases and J dropped 8 bases, with 17 bases sitting between them. The length of the CDR3 is 15 residues. CDR1 and CDR2 (germline): LGHDT, YNNKEL (reference sequence).

In its sample, this clonotype was seen many times. This chain joins TRBV18 and TRBJ2-1, with 10 nucleotides matching TRBD2. Trimming at V came to 2 bases and at J to 8 bases, leaving 6 bases not matched to a gene. The germline gives CDR1 KGHSH, CDR2 LQKENI. There are 15 residues in the CDR3. DNA of the CDR3: TGTGCCAGCTCACCAACGGCTAGCGGGGGCGATGAGCAGTTCTTC. Its translation: CASSPTASGGDEQFF.

This clonotype was observed once. The chain combines TRBV28 with TRBJ2-1; 8 nucleotides agree with TRBD1. This CDR3 is built from 16 residues. Germline V gives CDR1 MDHEN, CDR2 SYDVKM. J lost 1 base, V lost 6 bases, and 8 bases had no gene match. The CDR3 sequence is CASSPRTGNSYNEQFF. CDR3 DNA: TGTGCCAGCAGCCCCAGGACAGGGAATTCCTACAATGAGCAGTTCTTC.

The CDR3 protein is CASSSRVFDGYTF. For the CDR3, the DNA is TGTGCCAGCAGCAGCAGGGTATTCGATGGCTACACCTTC. The chain links TRBV7-2 to TRBJ1-2; D may be TRBD1 (5 bases). V was shortened by 5 bases and J by 6 bases, with 13 bases between the two germline ends. Germline V gene data show CDR1 as SGHTA and CDR2 as FQGNSA. The CDR3 loop spans 13 amino acids.

This clonotype appeared many times. The DNA of the CDR3 is TGCGCCAGCAGCCAAGTGGTTCTAGCGGGTTCCTACGAGCAGTACTTC. This translates into CASSQVVLAGSYEQYF. The rearrangement joins TRBV4-1 to TRBJ2-7, with 8 bases fitting TRBD2. Germline lookup yields CDR1 MGHRA and CDR2 YSYEKL. This CDR3 has 16 residues. Trimming removed 1 base from V and 1 base from J; junction bases left unmatched: 6.

The chain joins TRBV3-1 to TRBJ2-7; no reliable D call. Deletions cut 0 bases from V and 1 base from J, with 13 bases between. The CDR3 loop spans 16 amino acids. Germline CDR1 is LGHDT and CDR2 is YNNKEL (reference sequence). CDR3 sequence (DNA): TGTGCCAGCAGCCAAGAGGGCAGGAACAATTCCTACGAGCAGTACTTC. Encoded protein: CASSQEGRNNSYEQYF.

Ten or more counts support this clonotype. CDR3 residues: CSALGGGPPYNEQFF. DNA for the CDR3: TGCAGTGCCCTAGGTGGGGGCCCTCCTTACAATGAGCAGTTCTTC. V gene TRBV20-1 combines with J gene TRBJ2-1, with a possible D match to TRBD1 (6 bases). This CDR3 comprises 15 residues. V shed 6 bases and J shed 4 bases, with 19 bases lying between them. Germline V gene lookup returns CDR1 DFQATT and CDR2 SNEGSKA (reference sequence).

This clonotype was observed many times. The genes are TRBV20-1 and TRBJ2-1; D possibly corresponds to TRBD1 (5 bases). This CDR3 has 16 amino acids. The V end lost 2 bases, the J end lost 7 bases, and 21 bases lay between the germline ends. The germline CDR1 and CDR2 sequences are DFQATT and SNEGSKA (reference sequence). CDR3 DNA: TGCAGTGCTAGATCCCTCTCTGGGGCCACACTAAATGAGCAGTTCTTC. Translating it yields CSARSLSGATLNEQFF.

This clonotype was counted at least ten times. The V call is TRBV6-5, the J call TRBJ2-5; 7 bases agree with TRBD1. Germline values: CDR1 MNHEY, CDR2 SVGAGI. The junction had 0 bases not matched to a gene; V was cut back by 0 bases and J by 2 bases. This CDR3 has 14 amino acids. The CDR3 DNA follows: TGTGCCAGCAGTTACTCGACAGGGCAAGAGACCCAGTACTTC. Its translation is CASSYSTGQETQYF.

The chain employs TRBV28 and TRBJ2-4, with TRBD2 identical over 11 bases. This CDR3 spans 16 amino acids. Looked up from germline, CDR1 is MDHEN and CDR2 is SYDVKM. V trimming: 7 bases; J trimming: 8 bases; junction bases outside the gene matches: 13. Written as DNA, the CDR3 is TGTGCCAGCAACCCAACGGTGAGGACTAGCGGGCACATTCAGTACTTC. Its protein is CASNPTVRTSGHIQYF.

This clonotype appeared many times. This rearrangement joins TRBV3-1 to TRBJ2-1, with 9 bases that match TRBD2. CDR1 is LGHDT, CDR2 YNNKEL, per germline (reference sequence). The CDR3 consists of 16 residues. Germline trimming cut 1 base from V and 6 bases from J; bases unmatched to any gene: 7. The CDR3 coding sequence is TGTGCCAGCAGCCAAGGACCAGGAGCGGGGGGCAATGAGCAGTTCTTC. It specifies CASSQGPGAGGNEQFF.